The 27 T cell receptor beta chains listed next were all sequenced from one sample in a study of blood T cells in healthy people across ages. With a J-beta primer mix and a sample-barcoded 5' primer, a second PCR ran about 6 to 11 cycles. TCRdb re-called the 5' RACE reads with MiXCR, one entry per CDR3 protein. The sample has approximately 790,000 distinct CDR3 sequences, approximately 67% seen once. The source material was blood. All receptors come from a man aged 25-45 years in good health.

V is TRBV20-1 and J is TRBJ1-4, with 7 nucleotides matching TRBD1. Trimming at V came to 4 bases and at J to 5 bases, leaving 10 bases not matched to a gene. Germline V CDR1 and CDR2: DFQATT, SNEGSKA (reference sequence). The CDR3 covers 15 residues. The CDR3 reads CSANLPRGGNEKLFF. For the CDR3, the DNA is TGCAGTGCTAACTTACCCAGGGGGGGAAATGAAAAACTGTTTTTT.

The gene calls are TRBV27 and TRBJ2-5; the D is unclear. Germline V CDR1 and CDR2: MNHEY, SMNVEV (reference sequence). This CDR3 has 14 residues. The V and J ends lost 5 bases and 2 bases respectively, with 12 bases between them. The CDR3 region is CASSVIDGQETQYF. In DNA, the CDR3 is TGTGCCAGCAGTGTGATCGACGGACAAGAGACCCAGTACTTC.

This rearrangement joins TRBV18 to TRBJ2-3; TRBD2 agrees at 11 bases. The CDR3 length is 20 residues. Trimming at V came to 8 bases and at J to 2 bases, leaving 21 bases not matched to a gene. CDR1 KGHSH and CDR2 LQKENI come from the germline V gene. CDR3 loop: CASPMCGASGGRFFTDTQYF. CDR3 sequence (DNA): TGTGCCAGCCCAATGTGCGGAGCTAGCGGGGGGCGATTCTTCACAGATACGCAGTATTTT.

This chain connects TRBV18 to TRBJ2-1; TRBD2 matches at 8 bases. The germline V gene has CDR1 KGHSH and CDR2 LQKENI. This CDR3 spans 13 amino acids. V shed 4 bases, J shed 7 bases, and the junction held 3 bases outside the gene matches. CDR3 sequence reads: CASSLAGQNEQFF. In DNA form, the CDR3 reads TGTGCCAGCTCACTAGCGGGGCAAAATGAGCAGTTCTTC.

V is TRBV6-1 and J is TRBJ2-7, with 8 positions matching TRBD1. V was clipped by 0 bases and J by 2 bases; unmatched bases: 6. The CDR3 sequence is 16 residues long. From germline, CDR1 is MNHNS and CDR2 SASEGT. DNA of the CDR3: TGTGCCAGCAGTGAAGCACACAGGGGGAGCCCCTACGAGCAGTACTTC. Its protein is CASSEAHRGSPYEQYF.

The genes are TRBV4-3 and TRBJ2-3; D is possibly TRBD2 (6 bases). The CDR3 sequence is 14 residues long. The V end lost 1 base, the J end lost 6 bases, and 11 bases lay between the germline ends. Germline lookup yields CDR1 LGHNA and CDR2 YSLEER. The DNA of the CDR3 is TGCGCCAGCAGCCAAGCCAGGGAGGTCGATACGCAGTATTTT. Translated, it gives CASSQAREVDTQYF.

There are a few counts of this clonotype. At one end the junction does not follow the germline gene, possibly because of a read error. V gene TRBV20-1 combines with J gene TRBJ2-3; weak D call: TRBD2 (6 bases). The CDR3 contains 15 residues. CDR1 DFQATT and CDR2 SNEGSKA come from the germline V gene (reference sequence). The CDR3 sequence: CSARVPGSGTDTQYF. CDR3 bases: TGCAGTGCCAGAGTACCAGGGAGCGGGACAGATACGCAGTATTTT.

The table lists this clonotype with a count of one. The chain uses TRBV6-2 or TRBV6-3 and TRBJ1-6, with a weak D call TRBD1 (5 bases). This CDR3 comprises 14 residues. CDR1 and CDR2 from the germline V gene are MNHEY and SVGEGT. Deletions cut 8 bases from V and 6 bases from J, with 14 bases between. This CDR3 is CASRQGHTNSPLHF. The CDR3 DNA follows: TGTGCCAGCCGACAAGGACACACTAATTCACCCCTCCACTTT.

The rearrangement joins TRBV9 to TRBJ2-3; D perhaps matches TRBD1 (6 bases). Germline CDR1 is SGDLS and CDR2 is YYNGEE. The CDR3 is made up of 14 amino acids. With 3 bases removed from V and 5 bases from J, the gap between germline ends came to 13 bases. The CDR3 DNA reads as TGTGCCAGCAGCGGCCTACAGGGAAAAGATACGCAGTATTTT. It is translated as CASSGLQGKDTQYF.

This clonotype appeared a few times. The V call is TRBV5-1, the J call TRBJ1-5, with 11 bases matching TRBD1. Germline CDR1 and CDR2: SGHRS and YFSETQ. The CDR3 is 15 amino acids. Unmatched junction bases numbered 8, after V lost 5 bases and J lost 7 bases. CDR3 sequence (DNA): TGCGCCAGCAGTGATGGACAGGGGGCAGGGCAGCCCCAGCATTTT. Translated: CASSDGQGAGQPQHF.

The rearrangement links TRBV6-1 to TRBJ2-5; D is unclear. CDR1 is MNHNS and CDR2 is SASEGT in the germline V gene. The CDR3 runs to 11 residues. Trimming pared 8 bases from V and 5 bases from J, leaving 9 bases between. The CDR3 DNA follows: TGTGCCAGCGGGTACGGGGAGACCCAGTACTTC. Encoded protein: CASGYGETQYF.

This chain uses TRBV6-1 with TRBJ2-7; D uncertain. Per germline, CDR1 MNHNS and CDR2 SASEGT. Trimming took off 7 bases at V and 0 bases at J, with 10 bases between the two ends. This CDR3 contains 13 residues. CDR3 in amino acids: CASNPSGSYEQYF. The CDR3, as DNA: TGTGCCAGCAATCCGTCCGGCTCCTACGAGCAGTACTTC.

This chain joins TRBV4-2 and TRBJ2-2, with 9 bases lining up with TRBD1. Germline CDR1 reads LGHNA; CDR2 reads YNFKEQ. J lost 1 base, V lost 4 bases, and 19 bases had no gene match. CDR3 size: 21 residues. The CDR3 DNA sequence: TGTGCCAGCAGCCGCCAAAGGACTGGGACAGGGAACATAAAGAACACCGGGGAGCTGTTTTTT. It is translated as CASSRQRTGTGNIKNTGELFF.

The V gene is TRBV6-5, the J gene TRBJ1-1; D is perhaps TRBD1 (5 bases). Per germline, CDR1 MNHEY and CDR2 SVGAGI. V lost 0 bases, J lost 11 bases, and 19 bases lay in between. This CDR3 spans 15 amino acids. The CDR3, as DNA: TGTGCCAGCAGTTACTCACCTATTGGCACGACAGCGGCTTTCTTT. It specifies CASSYSPIGTTAAFF.

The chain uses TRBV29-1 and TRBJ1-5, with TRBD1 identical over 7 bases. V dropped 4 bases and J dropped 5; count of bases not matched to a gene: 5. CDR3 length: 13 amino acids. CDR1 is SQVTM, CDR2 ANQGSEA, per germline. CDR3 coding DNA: TGCAGCGTTGGAGGGGGCGCAGATCAGCCCCAGCATTTT. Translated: CSVGGGADQPQHF.

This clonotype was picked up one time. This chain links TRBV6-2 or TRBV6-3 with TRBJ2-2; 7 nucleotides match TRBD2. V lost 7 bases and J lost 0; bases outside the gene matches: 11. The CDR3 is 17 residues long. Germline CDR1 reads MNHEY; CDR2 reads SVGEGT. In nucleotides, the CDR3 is TGTGCCAGCACCTTGACTGCTAGCGGCCCGAACACCGGGGAGCTGTTTTTT. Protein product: CASTLTASGPNTGELFF.

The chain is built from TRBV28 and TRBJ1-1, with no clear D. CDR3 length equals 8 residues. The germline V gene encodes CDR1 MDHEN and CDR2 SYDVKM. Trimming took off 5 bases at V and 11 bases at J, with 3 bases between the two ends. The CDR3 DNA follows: TGTGCCAGCAGTCGGGCTTTCTTT. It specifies CASSRAFF.

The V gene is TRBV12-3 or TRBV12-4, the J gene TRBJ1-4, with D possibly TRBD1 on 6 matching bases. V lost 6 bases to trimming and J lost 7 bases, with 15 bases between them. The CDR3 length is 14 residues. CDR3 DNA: TGTGCCAGCAGCCCGGACAGCGTTAGTGAAAAACTGTTTTTT. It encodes CASSPDSVSEKLFF.

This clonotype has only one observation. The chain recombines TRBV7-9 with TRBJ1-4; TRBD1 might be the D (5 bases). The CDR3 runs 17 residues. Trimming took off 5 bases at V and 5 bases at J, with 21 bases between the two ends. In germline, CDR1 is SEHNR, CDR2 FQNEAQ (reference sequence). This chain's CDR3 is CASSRHFQGTQNEKLFF. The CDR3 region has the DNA TGTGCCAGCAGCCGACACTTCCAGGGAACTCAAAATGAAAAACTGTTTTTT.

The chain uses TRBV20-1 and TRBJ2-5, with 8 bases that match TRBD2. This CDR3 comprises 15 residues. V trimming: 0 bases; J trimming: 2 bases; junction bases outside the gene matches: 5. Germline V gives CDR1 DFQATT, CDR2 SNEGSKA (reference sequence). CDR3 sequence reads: CSAREVAGIQETQYF. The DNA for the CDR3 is TGCAGTGCTAGAGAGGTAGCGGGGATTCAAGAGACCCAGTACTTC.

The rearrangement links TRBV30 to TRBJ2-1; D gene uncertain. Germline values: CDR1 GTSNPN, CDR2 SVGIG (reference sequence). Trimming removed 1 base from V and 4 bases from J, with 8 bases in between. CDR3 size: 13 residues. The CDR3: CAWSGEVYNEQFF. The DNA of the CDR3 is TGTGCCTGGAGTGGAGAAGTTTACAATGAGCAGTTCTTC.

The DNA of the CDR3 is TGTGCCAGCAGTTTTAGGGGGGCCCGACTTCACTATGGCTACACCTTC. It codes for CASSFRGARLHYGYTF. This rearrangement joins TRBV27 to TRBJ1-2; tentative D call: TRBD1 (6 bases). Per the germline V gene, CDR1 is MNHEY and CDR2 is SMNVEV (reference sequence). The CDR3 extends over 16 amino acids. V lost 3 bases and J 3 bases, leaving 17 bases between the germline ends.

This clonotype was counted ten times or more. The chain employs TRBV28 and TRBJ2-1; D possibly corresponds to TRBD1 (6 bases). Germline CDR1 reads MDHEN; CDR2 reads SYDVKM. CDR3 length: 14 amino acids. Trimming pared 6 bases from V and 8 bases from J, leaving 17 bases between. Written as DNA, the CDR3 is TGTGCCAGCAGCGAAGACAGGTTTGGGGATGAGCAGTTCTTC. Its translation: CASSEDRFGDEQFF.

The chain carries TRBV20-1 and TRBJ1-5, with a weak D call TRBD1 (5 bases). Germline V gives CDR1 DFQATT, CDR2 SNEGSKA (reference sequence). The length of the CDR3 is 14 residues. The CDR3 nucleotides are TGCAATGCGGAGGGGCGCCATAGCAATCAGCCCCAGCATTTT. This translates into CNAEGRHSNQPQHF.

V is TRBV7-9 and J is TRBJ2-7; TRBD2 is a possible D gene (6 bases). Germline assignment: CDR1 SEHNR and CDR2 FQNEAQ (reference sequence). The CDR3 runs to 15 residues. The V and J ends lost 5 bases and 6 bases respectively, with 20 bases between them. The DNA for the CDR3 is TGTGCCAGCAGCCCACGAGTTCGTAGCGGCGCCGAGCAGTACTTC. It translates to CASSPRVRSGAEQYF. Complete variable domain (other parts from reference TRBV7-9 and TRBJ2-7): DTGVSQNPRHKITKRGQNVTFRCDPISEHNRLYWYRQTLGQGPEFLTYFQNEAQLEKSRLLSDRFSAERPKGSFSTLEIQRTEQGDSAMYLCASSPRVRSGAEQYFGPGTRLTVT.

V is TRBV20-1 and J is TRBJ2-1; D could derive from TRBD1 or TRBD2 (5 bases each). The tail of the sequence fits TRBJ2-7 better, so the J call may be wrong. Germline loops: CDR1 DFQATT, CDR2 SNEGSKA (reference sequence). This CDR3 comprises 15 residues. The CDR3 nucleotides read TGCAGTGCTATTTCGGGACGGGGTGCCTACAATGAGCAGTACTTC. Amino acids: CSAISGRGAYNEQYF.

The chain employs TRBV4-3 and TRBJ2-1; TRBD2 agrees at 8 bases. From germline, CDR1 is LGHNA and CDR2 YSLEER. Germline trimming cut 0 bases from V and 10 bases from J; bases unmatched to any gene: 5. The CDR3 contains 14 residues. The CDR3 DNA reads TGCGCCAGCAGCCAAGATCCGACTAGCGTAGAGCAGTTCTTC. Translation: CASSQDPTSVEQFF.